The source of this T cell receptor (beta chain) is a study of cytomegalovirus exposure and HLA in healthy donors. The CDR3 totals 13 residues. Looked up from germline, CDR1 is SQVTM and CDR2 is ANQGSEA. V shed 4 bases, J shed 3 bases, and the junction held 3 bases outside the gene matches. Researchers ran the PCR with 60 Vbeta and 13 Jbeta primers. Method: immunoSEQ multiplex PCR; TCRdb's copy keeps in-frame clones and lacks some. The table lists about 190,000 clones, about 13% of them singletons. The specimen was PBMCs. This receptor was obtained from a man aged 45-65 years in good health and CMV-seropositive. The rearrangement links TRBV29-1 to TRBJ2-3; 8 nucleotides agree with TRBD1. The CDR3 DNA reads TGCAGCGTTGCAGGGGGCCAGACAGATACGCAGTATTTT. It encodes CSVAGGQTDTQYF.